The 23 T cell receptor beta chains listed next were all sequenced from one sample in a study of T cell clonality in common variable immunodeficiency. Using immunoSEQ multiplex PCR, the repertoire was profiled, and TCRdb retains in-frame clones only, with some absent. This record lists about 64,000 clones, none seen once only, and the top ten clones contain 1.7%. The sequenced material came from peripheral blood mononuclear cells. The origin of the receptors is a person aged 18-70 years in good health.

This clone was recorded many times. The read finishes 3 residues shy of the CDR3 end, and the germline J gene is used to complete it. The gene calls are TRBV5-1 and TRBJ1-2; a weak D match, TRBD1 (5 bases). Germline CDR1 is SGHRS and CDR2 is YFSETQ. CDR3 length equals 14 residues. V was shortened by 0 bases and J by 4 bases, with 10 bases between the two germline ends. The CDR3 DNA, read in part, is TGCGCCAGCAGCTTGGAACAGGATCCCTATGGC. Translated, it gives CASSLEQDPYG. The entire CDR3 reads CASSLEQDPYGYTF.

Ten or more counts support this clone. The observed sequence ends 3 residues before the CDR3 terminus, with the missing tail filled in from the germline J gene. V and J are TRBV10-3 and TRBJ1-6; possibly TRBD1 for D (6 bases). The ends were cut back, 3 bases at V and 9 bases at J, with 12 bases in the middle. The CDR3 contains 14 residues. Germline-derived CDR1 and CDR2 are ENHRY and SYGVKD. CDR3 region: CAISEGGGGSPLHF. CDR3 DNA, as far as it was read: TGTGCCATCAGTGAAGGAGGGGGTGGTTCACCC.

This clone was seen many times. The read finishes 3 residues shy of the CDR3 end, and the germline J gene is used to complete it. The chain links TRBV19 to TRBJ2-5, with 9 bases fitting TRBD1. CDR3 size: 15 residues. Germline V lookup: CDR1 LNHDA, CDR2 SQIVND (reference sequence). Germline trimming cut 7 bases from V and 4 bases from J; bases unmatched to any gene: 10. CDR3 DNA, as far as it was read: TGTGCCAGTAAACAAGCCGGGACAGGGTTAGAGACC. Residues: CASKQAGTGLET. The whole CDR3 sequence is CASKQAGTGLETQYF.

In this sample, this clone turned up many times. The read ends 3 residues before the CDR3 terminus; that terminus is restored from the germline J gene. This chain links TRBV19 with TRBJ1-4; a possible D gene is TRBD1 (5 bases). Germline CDR1 reads LNHDA; CDR2 reads SQIVND (reference sequence). This CDR3 has 13 residues. CDR3 DNA (partial): TGTGCCAGTAGTTCTAGGAGGGGACTGGAA. Protein: CASSSRRGLE. In full, the CDR3 is CASSSRRGLELFF.

This clone was found a few times. The read gets to within 3 residues of the CDR3 end, and the germline J gene fills in the rest. The V call is TRBV19, the J call TRBJ1-2; TRBD1 matches 12 bases. Germline V gives CDR1 LNHDA, CDR2 SQIVND (reference sequence). The CDR3 consists of 20 residues. The CDR3 bases that were read are TGTGCCAGTAGTATGTTTTTTTCGGGGACAGGGGGCGAGATATCCTACGAC. Protein product: CASSMFFSGTGGEISYD. The whole CDR3 region reads CASSMFFSGTGGEISYDYTF.

This clone came up many times. Read coverage stops 3 residues before the CDR3 terminus; the germline J gene supplies the remainder. This chain links TRBV29-1 with TRBJ2-7; D perhaps matches TRBD1 (6 bases). Germline V lookup: CDR1 SQVTM, CDR2 ANQGSEA. This CDR3 contains 13 residues. The ends were cut back, 7 bases at V and 5 bases at J, with 18 bases in the middle. The CDR3 protein is CSATDRTPHEQYF. The CDR3 DNA, read in part, is TGCAGCGCGACTGACAGGACCCCCCACGAG.

This clone was counted many times. The read stops 3 residues short of the end of the CDR3; the missing end is completed from the germline J gene. This sequence joins TRBV5-4 and TRBJ2-7; 7 bases agree with TRBD1. Trimming at V came to 3 bases and at J to 6 bases, leaving 6 bases not matched to a gene. This CDR3 is 13 amino acids long. Looked up from germline, CDR1 is SGHNT and CDR2 is YYREEE (reference sequence). The DNA read from the CDR3 is TGTGCCAGCAGCTATGACAGGGTCGGCGAG. Translating it yields CASSYDRVGE. The complete CDR3 reads CASSYDRVGEQYF.

Turning to this clone: The read ends 3 residues before the CDR3 terminus; that terminus is restored from the germline J gene. V usage is TRBV29-1 and J usage is TRBJ2-3; 11 bases fit TRBD2. After removal of 7 bases from V and 4 bases from J, the junction contained 7 bases not matched to a gene. The CDR3 runs to 14 residues. Looked up from germline, CDR1 is SQVTM and CDR2 is ANQGSEA. CDR3 residues: CSAIAGGPSDTQYF. The covered CDR3 bases are TGCAGCGCTATAGCGGGAGGGCCGTCAGATACG.

Ten or more counts support this clone. The read comes to an end 3 residues before the CDR3 does, leaving the germline J gene to fill in the end. The chain recombines TRBV5-1 with TRBJ1-6; the D gene is possibly TRBD1 (6 bases). CDR1 SGHRS and CDR2 YFSETQ come from the germline V gene. V dropped 4 bases and J dropped 5 bases, with 16 bases sitting between them. The CDR3 runs to 16 residues. Partial CDR3 DNA: TGCGCCAGCAGCCGGGCAGAGGGACAAAATAATTCACCC. This translates into CASSRAEGQNNSP. The full CDR3 reads CASSRAEGQNNSPLHF.

The sample holds many counts of this clone. The read gets to within 3 residues of the CDR3 end, and the germline J gene fills in the rest. The V gene is TRBV5-4, the J gene TRBJ2-7, with TRBD2 identical over 11 bases. Germline CDR1 reads SGHNT; CDR2 reads YYREEE (reference sequence). This CDR3 spans 15 amino acids. The V and J ends lost 2 bases and 5 bases, in that order; junction bases with no gene match: 6. CDR3 residues: CASSLQLAGEDEQYF. CDR3 bases read: TGTGCCAGCAGCTTACAACTAGCGGGAGAGGACGAG.

This clone occurred many times. Read coverage stops 3 residues before the CDR3 terminus; the germline J gene supplies the remainder. The gene calls are TRBV30 and TRBJ2-4; TRBD2 agrees at 11 bases. There are 14 residues in the CDR3. Germline V gene data show CDR1 as GTSNPN and CDR2 as SVGIG (reference sequence). V lost 1 base to trimming and J lost 6 bases; unmatched junction nucleotides: 2. CDR3 sequence reads: CAWSGGTSGNIQYF. Partial CDR3 DNA: TGTGCCTGGAGTGGGGGGACTAGCGGAAACATT.

This clone was counted at least ten times. Read coverage stops 3 residues before the CDR3 terminus; the germline J gene supplies the remainder. This rearrangement joins TRBV7-6 to TRBJ2-1, with 9 positions matching TRBD2. Germline CDR1 reads SGHVS; CDR2 reads FNYEAQ. This CDR3 contains 15 residues. Trimming cost V 2 bases and J 7 bases; bases outside gene matches: 6. CDR3: CASSLSAGGGNEQFF. Partial CDR3 DNA: TGTGCCAGCAGCTTATCAGCGGGAGGTGGAAATGAG. The complete variable domain, with remaining parts taken from reference TRBV7-6 and TRBJ2-1, reads GAGVSQSPRYKVTKRGQDVALRCDPISGHVSLYWYRQALGQGPEFLTYFNYEAQQDKSGLPNDRFSAERPEGSISTLTIQRTEQRDSAMYRCASSLSAGGGNEQFFGPGTRLTVL.

This clone was recorded many times. The sequence runs out 3 residues before the end of the CDR3; the remainder is reconstructed from the germline J gene. This sequence joins TRBV6-1 and TRBJ2-3; 8 nucleotides match TRBD1. The junction had 13 bases not matched to a gene; V was cut back by 1 base and J by 7 bases. Germline CDR1 MNHNS, CDR2 SASEGT. CDR3 size: 17 residues. CDR3 DNA (partial): TGTGCCAGCAGTGAAGATAGAACAGGGGGAATGAGGAATACG. It encodes CASSEDRTGGMRNT. Given in full, the CDR3 is CASSEDRTGGMRNTQYF.

This clone was observed many times. Read sequence stops 3 residues before the CDR3 end, and the germline J gene provides the missing end. V usage is TRBV19 and J usage is TRBJ2-7; possibly TRBD1 for D (6 bases). Per germline, CDR1 LNHDA and CDR2 SQIVND (reference sequence). Trimming took 5 bases from V and 2 from J, leaving 19 bases between them. There are 16 residues in the CDR3. The CDR3 spells CASSPKAGQPTYEQYF. CDR3 DNA (partial): TGTGCCAGTAGTCCGAAGGCCGGACAGCCTACCTACGAG.

This clone was seen ten or more times. The read finishes 3 residues shy of the CDR3 end, and the germline J gene is used to complete it. V and J are TRBV2 and TRBJ2-1; D not resolved. Germline CDR1 is SNHLY and CDR2 is FYNNEI. V was trimmed by 7 bases and J by 7 bases, leaving 8 bases between them. The CDR3 covers 11 residues. The CDR3 spells CASIRVNEQFF. CDR3 DNA, as far as it was read: TGTGCCAGCATCAGAGTGAATGAG.

The table lists this clone with many counts. The read halts 3 residues ahead of the CDR3 end, with the missing end drawn from the germline J gene. This chain joins TRBV7-2 and TRBJ2-7, with a weak D call TRBD2 (5 bases). The CDR3 covers 14 residues. V was trimmed by 1 base and J by 6 bases, leaving 13 bases between them. The germline V gene encodes CDR1 SGHTA and CDR2 FQGNSA. The covered CDR3 bases are TGTGCCAGCAGCTTAGGAACAGCGGTCAGCGAG. Translated: CASSLGTAVSE. The complete CDR3 reads CASSLGTAVSEQYF.

This clone was counted ten times or more. At one end, the junction sequence differs from germline, possibly due to a read error. The read terminates 3 residues before the CDR3 end, so the remaining end is supplied by the germline J gene. The genes are TRBV4-1 and TRBJ2-1; D may be TRBD1 (6 bases). Per the germline V gene, CDR1 is MGHRA and CDR2 is YSYEKL. This CDR3 is 15 amino acids long. The DNA read from the CDR3 is TGCACCAGCAGCCAAAGCCGGGACAATGACAATGAG. Its protein is CTSSQSRDNDNE. The whole CDR3 protein is CTSSQSRDNDNEQFF.

About this clone itself: The read finishes 3 residues shy of the CDR3 end, and the germline J gene is used to complete it. This sequence joins TRBV11-1 and TRBJ2-1, with 15 bases lining up with TRBD2. The CDR3 spans 15 residues. V was clipped by 5 bases and J by 6 bases; unmatched bases: 2. CDR1 SGHAT and CDR2 FQDESV come from the germline V gene (reference sequence). CDR3 DNA (partial): TGTGCCAGCAGCCGGACTAGCGGGGGGGGCAATGAG. Its protein product is CASSRTSGGGNE. The complete CDR3 reads CASSRTSGGGNEQFF. The full variable domain, rest sourced from reference TRBV11-1 and TRBJ2-1, is EAEVAQSPRYKITEKSQAVAFWCDPISGHATLYWYRQILGQGPELLVQFQDESVVDDSQLPKDRFSAERLKGVDSTLKIQPAELGDSAMYLCASSRTSGGGNEQFFGPGTRLTVL.

This clone was detected ten times or more. The read ends 3 residues before the CDR3 terminus; that terminus is restored from the germline J gene. The chain links TRBV5-1 to TRBJ1-6; a possible D gene is TRBD1 (6 bases). Trimming pared 4 bases from V and 6 bases from J, leaving 11 bases between. This CDR3 contains 14 residues. Germline lookup yields CDR1 SGHRS and CDR2 YFSETQ. CDR3 amino acids: CASSRDNSNSPLHF. The covered CDR3 bases are TGCGCCAGCAGCAGGGACAACTCTAATTCACCC.

The table lists this clone with many counts. The missing CDR3 end, 3 residues past where the read stops, is filled in from the germline J gene. The chain combines TRBV10-1 with TRBJ1-1; D uncertain. Trimming shortened V by 2 bases and J by 0 bases, and 4 bases separated the two germline ends. Germline V gives CDR1 WNHNN, CDR2 SYGVQD (reference sequence). The CDR3 is 13 amino acids. CDR3 DNA, as far as it was read: TGCGCCAGCAGTGAGCGGGTGAACACTGAA. This encodes CASSERVNTE. The full CDR3 is CASSERVNTEAFF.

This clone appeared many times. The read is 3 residues too short to cover the CDR3 end, so that end is filled in from the germline J gene. The chain is built from TRBV11-2 and TRBJ1-6; no clear D. The CDR3 runs to 15 residues. Germline V CDR1 and CDR2: SGHAT, FQNNGV. Trimming cost V 5 bases and J 10 bases, with 18 bases left between them. This chain's CDR3 is CASSPSTSKASPLHF. The sequenced part of the CDR3 DNA is TGTGCCAGCAGCCCCTCGACAAGCAAGGCCTCACCC.

This clone was observed many times. The DNA ends 3 residues before the CDR3 does, and the rest of the CDR3 is filled in from the germline J gene. V usage is TRBV4-2 and J usage is TRBJ2-3; tentatively, D is TRBD1 or TRBD2 (5 bases each). The CDR3 totals 19 residues. Between the trimmed V and J ends, which lost 1 base and 3 bases, there was a span of 23 bases. Germline V lookup: CDR1 LGHNA, CDR2 YNFKEQ. CDR3 region: CASSQVGGRARRETDTQYF. The CDR3 bases that were read are TGTGCCAGCAGCCAAGTTGGAGGCAGGGCCCGACGAGAGACAGATACG.

This clone was detected many times. The sequence runs out 3 residues before the end of the CDR3; the remainder is reconstructed from the germline J gene. The chain carries TRBV4-1 and TRBJ2-7; D possibly corresponds to TRBD2 (6 bases). This CDR3 region has 15 residues. Trimming took 0 bases from V and 1 from J, leaving 10 bases between them. The germline V gene has CDR1 MGHRA and CDR2 YSYEKL. Partial CDR3 DNA: TGCGCCAGCAGCCAAGACCCGGGGAGGTCCTACGAG. Protein product: CASSQDPGRSYE. Given in full, the CDR3 is CASSQDPGRSYEQYF.